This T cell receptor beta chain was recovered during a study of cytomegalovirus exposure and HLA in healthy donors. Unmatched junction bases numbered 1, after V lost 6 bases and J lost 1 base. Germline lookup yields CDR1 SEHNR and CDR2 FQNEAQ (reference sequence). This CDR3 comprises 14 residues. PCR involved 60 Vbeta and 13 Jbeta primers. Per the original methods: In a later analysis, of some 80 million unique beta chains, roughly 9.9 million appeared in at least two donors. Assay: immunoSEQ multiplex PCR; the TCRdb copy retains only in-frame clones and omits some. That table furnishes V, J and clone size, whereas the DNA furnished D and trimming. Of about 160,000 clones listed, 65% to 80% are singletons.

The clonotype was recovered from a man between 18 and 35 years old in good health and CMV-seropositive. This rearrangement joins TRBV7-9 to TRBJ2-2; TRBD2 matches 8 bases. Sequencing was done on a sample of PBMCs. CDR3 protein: CASRAGVNTGELFF. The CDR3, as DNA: TGTGCCAGCAGAGCGGGAGTGAACACCGGGGAGCTGTTTTTT. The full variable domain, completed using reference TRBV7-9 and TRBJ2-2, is DTGVSQNPRHKITKRGQNVTFRCDPISEHNRLYWYRQTLGQGPEFLTYFQNEAQLEKSRLLSDRFSAERPKGSFSTLEIQRTEQGDSAMYLCASRAGVNTGELFFGEGSRLTVL.